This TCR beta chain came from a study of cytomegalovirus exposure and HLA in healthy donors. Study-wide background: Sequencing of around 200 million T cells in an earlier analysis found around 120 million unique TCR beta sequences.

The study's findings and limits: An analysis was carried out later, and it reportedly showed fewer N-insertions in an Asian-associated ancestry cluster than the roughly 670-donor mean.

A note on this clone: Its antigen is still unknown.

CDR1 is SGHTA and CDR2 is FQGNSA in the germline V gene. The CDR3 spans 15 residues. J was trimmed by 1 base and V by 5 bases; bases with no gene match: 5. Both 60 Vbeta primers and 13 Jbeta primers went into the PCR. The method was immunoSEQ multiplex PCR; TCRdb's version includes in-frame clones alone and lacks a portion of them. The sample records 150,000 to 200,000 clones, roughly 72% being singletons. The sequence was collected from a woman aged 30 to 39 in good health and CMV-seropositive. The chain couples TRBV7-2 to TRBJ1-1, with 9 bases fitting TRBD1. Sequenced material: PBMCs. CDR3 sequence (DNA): TGTGCCAGCAGCCTACAGGGACAGGGGAACACTGAAGCTTTCTTT. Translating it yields CASSLQGQGNTEAFF.